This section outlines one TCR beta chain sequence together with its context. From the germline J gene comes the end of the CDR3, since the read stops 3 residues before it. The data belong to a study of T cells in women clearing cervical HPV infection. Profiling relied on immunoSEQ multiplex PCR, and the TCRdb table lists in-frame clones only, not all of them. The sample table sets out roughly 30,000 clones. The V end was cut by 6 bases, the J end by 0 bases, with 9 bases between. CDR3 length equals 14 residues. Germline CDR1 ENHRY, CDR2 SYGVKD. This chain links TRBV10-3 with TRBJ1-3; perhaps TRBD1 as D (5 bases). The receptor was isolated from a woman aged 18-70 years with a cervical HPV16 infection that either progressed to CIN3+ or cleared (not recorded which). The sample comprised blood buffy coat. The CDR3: CAIRDTSSGNTIYF. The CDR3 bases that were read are TGTGCCATCAGGGACACAAGCTCTGGAAACACC.